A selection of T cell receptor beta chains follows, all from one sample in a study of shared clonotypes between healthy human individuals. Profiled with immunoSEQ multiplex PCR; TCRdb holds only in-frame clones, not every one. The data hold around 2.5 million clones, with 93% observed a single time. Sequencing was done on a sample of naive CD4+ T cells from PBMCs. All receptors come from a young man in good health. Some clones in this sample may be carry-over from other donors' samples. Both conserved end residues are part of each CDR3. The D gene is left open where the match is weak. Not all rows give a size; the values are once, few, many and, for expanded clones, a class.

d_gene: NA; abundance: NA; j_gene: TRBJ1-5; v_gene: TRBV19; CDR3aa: CASSQPGGAGEAQPQHF; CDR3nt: TGTGCCAGTAGTCAACCCGGAGGGGCAGGGGAGGCTCAGCCCCAGCATTTT
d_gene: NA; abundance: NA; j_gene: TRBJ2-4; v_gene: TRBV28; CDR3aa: CASSLKVENIQYF; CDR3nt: TGTGCCAGCAGTTTAAAGGTCGAAAACATTCAGTACTTC
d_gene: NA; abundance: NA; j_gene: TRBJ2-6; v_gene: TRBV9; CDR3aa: CASSAGTVSGANVLTF; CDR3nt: TGTGCCAGCAGCGCCGGGACGGTCTCTGGGGCCAACGTCCTGACTTTC
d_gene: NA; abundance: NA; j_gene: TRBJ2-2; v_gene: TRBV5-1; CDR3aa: CASTGSETGELFF; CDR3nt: TGCGCCAGCACTGGGTCCGAGACCGGGGAGCTGTTTTTT
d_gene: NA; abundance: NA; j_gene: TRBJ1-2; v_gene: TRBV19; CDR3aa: CASRAAGSGNYGYTF; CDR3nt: TGTGCCAGTAGAGCCGCGGGGTCGGGTAACTATGGCTACACCTTC
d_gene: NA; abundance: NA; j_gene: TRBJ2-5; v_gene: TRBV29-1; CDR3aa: CSVNGHIQETQYF; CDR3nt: TGCAGCGTTAATGGACACATCCAAGAGACCCAGTACTTC
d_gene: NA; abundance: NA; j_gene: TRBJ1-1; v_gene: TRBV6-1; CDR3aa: CASTVNTEAFF; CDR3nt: TGTGCCAGTACCGTGAACACTGAAGCTTTCTTT
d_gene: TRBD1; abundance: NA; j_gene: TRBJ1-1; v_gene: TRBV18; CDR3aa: CASSPSTGFDTEAFF; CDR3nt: TGTGCCAGCTCACCATCGACAGGGTTTGACACTGAAGCTTTCTTT
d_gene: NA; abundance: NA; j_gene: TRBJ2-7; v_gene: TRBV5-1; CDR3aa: CASNPQGPSYEQYF; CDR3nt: TGCGCCAGCAATCCCCAGGGGCCCTCCTACGAGCAGTACTTC
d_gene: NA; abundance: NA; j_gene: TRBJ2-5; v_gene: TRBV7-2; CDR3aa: CASSGRGFGETQYF; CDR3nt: TGTGCCAGCAGCGGCCGTGGCTTTGGGGAGACCCAGTACTTC
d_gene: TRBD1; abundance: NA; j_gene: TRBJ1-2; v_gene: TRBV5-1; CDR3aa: CASSLGTGQSNYGYTF; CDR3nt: TGCGCCAGCAGCTTGGGGACAGGGCAATCTAACTATGGCTACACCTTC
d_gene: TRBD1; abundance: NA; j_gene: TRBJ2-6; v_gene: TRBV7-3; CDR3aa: CASSSDRAGLSGANVLTF; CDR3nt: TGTGCCAGCAGCTCGGACAGGGCCGGTCTCTCTGGGGCCAACGTCCTGACTTTC
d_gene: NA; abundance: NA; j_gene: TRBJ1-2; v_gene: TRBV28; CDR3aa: CASSSGGLYGYTF; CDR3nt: TGTGCCAGCAGTTCCGGGGGTCTCTATGGCTACACCTTC
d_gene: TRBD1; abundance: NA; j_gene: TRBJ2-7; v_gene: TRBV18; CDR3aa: CASSSGQALYEQYF; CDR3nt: TGTGCCAGCTCATCCGGACAGGCCTTGTACGAGCAGTACTTC
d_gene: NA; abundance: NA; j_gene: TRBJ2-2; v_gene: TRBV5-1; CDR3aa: CASSPGPSGGNTGELFF; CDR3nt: TGCGCCAGCTCCCCCGGCCCCAGCGGAGGGAACACCGGGGAGCTGTTTTTT
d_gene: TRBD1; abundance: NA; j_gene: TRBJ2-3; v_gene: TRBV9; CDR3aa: CASSVRRAGGIHTQYF; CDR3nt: TGTGCCAGCAGCGTTCGTCGGGCAGGGGGTATACATACGCAGTATTTT
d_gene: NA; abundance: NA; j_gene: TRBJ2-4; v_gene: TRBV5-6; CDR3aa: CASSWAAVGIQYF; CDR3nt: TGTGCCAGCAGCTGGGCGGCGGTAGGCATTCAGTACTTC
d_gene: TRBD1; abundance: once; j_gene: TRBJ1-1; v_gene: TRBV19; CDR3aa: CASSSDRGRTEAFF; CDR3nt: TGTGCCAGTAGTTCGGACAGGGGGCGGACTGAAGCTTTCTTT
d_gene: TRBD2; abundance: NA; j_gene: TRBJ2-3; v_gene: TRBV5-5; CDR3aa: CASTTRPTGLVRTDTQYF; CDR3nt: TGTGCCAGTACCACCCGCCCGACGGGACTAGTGCGCACAGATACGCAGTATTTT
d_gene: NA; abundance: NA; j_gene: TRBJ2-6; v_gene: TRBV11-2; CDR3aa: CASSLLFRTVDSGANVLTF; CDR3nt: TGTGCCAGCAGCTTATTATTTCGGACAGTTGACTCTGGGGCCAACGTCCTGACTTTC
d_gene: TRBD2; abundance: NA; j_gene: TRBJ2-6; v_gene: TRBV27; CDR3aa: CASSFRTSGRYSGANVLTF; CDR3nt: TGTGCCAGCAGTTTCAGGACTAGCGGGCGCTACTCTGGGGCCAACGTCCTGACTTTC
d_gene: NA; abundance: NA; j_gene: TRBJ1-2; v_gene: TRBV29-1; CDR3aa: CSVTLNRGDGYTF; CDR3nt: TGCAGCGTTACCTTGAATAGGGGTGACGGCTACACCTTC
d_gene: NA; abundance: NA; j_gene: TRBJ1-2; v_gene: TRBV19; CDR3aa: CASSIGAAYGYTF; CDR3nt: TGTGCCAGTAGTATAGGGGCAGCTTATGGCTACACCTTC
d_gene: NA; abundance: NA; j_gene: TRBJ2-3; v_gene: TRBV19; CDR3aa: CASRSSGQIPTDTQYF; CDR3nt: TGTGCCAGTAGATCCAGCGGCCAGATACCCACAGATACGCAGTATTTT
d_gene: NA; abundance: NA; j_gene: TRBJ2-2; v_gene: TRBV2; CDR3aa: CASSESGVTGELFF; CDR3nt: TGTGCCAGCAGTGAATCTGGGGTCACCGGGGAGCTGTTTTTT
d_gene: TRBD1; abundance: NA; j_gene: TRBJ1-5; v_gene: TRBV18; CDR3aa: CASSPGQGYQPQHF; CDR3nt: TGTGCCAGCTCACCGGGACAGGGCTATCAGCCCCAGCATTTT
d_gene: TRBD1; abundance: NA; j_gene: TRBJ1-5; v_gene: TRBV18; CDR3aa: CASSDGDRGIQPQHF; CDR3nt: TGTGCCAGCTCCGACGGGGACAGGGGGATTCAGCCCCAGCATTTT
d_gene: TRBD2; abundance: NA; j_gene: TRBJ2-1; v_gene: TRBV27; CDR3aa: CASSLAGEGNTEQFF; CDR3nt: TGTGCCAGCAGTTTAGCGGGAGAGGGGAATACTGAGCAGTTCTTC